This TCR beta chain was obtained from a study of long-term antiretroviral therapy in people with HIV. Findings and caveats of the study: The study found narrower CDR3 length ranges in HIV repertoires than in controls. Pre-ART clonal expansions dominated every time point's repertoire.

There are 13 residues in the CDR3. V was clipped by 6 bases and J by 1 base, with 10 bases between them. CDR1 and CDR2 from the germline V gene are MNHEY and SMNVEV (reference sequence). In regard to this clone: Its antigen is currently unknown.

They ran version v3.0 of the immunoSEQ assay at survey level. Each sample aimed for about 35,000-50,000 sequenced T-cell genomes. Clones were read by immunoSEQ multiplex PCR, and TCRdb kept only the in-frame ones, dropping some. The top ten hold approximately 2.5% of the sample, which has under 30,000 clones, 94% seen once. The chain has TRBV27 and TRBJ2-7; D not certain. The sequence derives from a man aged 50 to 60 with HIV. The starting material was unsorted PBMCs, obtained 7.4 years after starting antiretroviral therapy. The CDR3, as DNA: TGTGCCAGCAGACAACAGATTTCCTACGAGCAGTACTTC. Protein sequence: CASRQQISYEQYF.